This T cell receptor (beta chain) came from a study of T cells in localized non-small cell lung cancer. V was clipped by 2 bases and J by 4 bases, with 7 bases between them. The germline V gene encodes CDR1 MNHNY and CDR2 SVGAGI (reference sequence). The CDR3 is made up of 13 amino acids. Profiling relied on immunoSEQ multiplex PCR, and the TCRdb table lists in-frame clones only, not all of them. The sample holds tens of thousands of clones, roughly 82% seen once. The TCR was taken from a male donor older than 55 with stage III squamous cell lung carcinoma. The chain joins TRBV6-6 to TRBJ2-3, with D possibly being TRBD2 (5 bases). The source was peripheral blood, collected before any cancer treatment. Here the CDR3 reads CASSYKEADTQYF. The DNA for the CDR3 is TGTGCCAGCAGTTACAAGGAGGCAGATACGCAGTATTTT.